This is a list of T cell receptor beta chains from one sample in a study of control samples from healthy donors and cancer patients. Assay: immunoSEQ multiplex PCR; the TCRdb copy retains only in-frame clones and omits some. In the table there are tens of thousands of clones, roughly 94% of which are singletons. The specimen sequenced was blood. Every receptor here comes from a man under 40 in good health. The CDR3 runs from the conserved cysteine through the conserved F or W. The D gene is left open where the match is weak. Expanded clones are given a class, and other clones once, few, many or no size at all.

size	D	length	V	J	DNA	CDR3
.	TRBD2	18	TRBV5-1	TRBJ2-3	TGCGCCAGCAGCTTCCGAGCGGGAGGCCCCTACACCACAGATACGCAGTATTTT	CASSFRAGGPYTTDTQYF
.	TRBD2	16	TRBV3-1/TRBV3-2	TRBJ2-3	TGTGCCAGCAGCCCGATAGCGGGGGGGAGCACAGATACGCAGTATTTT	CASSPIAGGSTDTQYF
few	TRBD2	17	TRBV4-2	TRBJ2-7	TGTGCCAGCAGCCAAGAGGGGCGGGAGGGCCTGATCTACGAGCAGTACTTC	CASSQEGREGLIYEQYF
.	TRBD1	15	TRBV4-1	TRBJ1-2	TGCGCCAGCAGCCAAGGGAGGGACAGAGGCTATGGCTACACCTTC	CASSQGRDRGYGYTF
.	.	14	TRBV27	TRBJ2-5	TGTGCCAGCAGTTTATGGGGGTCACAAGAGACCCAGTACTTC	CASSLWGSQETQYF
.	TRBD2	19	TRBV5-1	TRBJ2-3	TGCGCCAGCAGCTTTTATACTAGCGGGGGGACGATAAGCACAGATACGCAGTATTTT	CASSFYTSGGTISTDTQYF
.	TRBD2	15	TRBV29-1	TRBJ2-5	TGCAGCGTTGCTGGACTAGCGGGAGTCGGAGAGACCCAGTACTTC	CSVAGLAGVGETQYF
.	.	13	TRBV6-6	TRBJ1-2	TGTGCCAGCAGTAGGACGGACGTAGTGGGCTACACCTTC	CASSRTDVVGYTF
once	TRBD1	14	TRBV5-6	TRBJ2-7	TGTGCCAGCAGTACGGGACAGGGAAGGGGCGAGCAGTACTTC	CASSTGQGRGEQYF
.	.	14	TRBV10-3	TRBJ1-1	TGTGCCGTGAGACGGACGGAAATGAACACTGAAGCTTTCTTT	CAVRRTEMNTEAFF
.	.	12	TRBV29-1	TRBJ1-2	TGCAGCGTTATCGGGACCGGCTCGGGGAACACCTTC	CSVIGTGSGNTF
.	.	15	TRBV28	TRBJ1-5	TGTGCCAGCAGTTTAGGGCTAGATAGCAATCAGCCCCAGCATTTT	CASSLGLDSNQPQHF
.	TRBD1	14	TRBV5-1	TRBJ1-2	TGCGCCAGCAGCTTGGAGACAGGGCGCCATGGCTACACCTTC	CASSLETGRHGYTF
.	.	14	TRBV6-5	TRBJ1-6	TGTGCCAGCATTAAGGGGAGAAATAATTCACCCCTCCACTTT	CASIKGRNNSPLHF
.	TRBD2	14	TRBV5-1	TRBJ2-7	TGCGCCAGCAGCTTGGCAGCGGGAGCCCAGGAGCAGTACTTC	CASSLAAGAQEQYF
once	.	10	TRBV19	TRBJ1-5	TGTGCCAGTGGAAATCAGCCCCAGCATTTT	CASGNQPQHF
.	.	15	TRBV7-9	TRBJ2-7	TGTGCCAGCTCCTCGACCGGGGGCTATTCCTACGAGCAGTACTTC	CASSSTGGYSYEQYF
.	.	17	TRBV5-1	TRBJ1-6	TGCGCCAGCAGCTTGACCGGGCCCCCCACCAGGGACTCACCCCTCCACTTT	CASSLTGPPTRDSPLHF
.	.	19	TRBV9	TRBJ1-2	TGTGCCAGCAGCGTAGATCGGGGGTCCCCAGGGCAAACTAACTATGGCTACACCTTC	CASSVDRGSPGQTNYGYTF
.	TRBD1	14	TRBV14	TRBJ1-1	TGTGCCAGCAGCCACTTGACAGGGACCACTGAAGCTTTCTTT	CASSHLTGTTEAFF
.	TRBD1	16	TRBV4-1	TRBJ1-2	TGCGCCAGCAGCCAAGTAGCCAACACCAGGGGGTGGGGCTACACCTTC	CASSQVANTRGWGYTF
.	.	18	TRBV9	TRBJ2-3	TGTGCCAGCAGCGTGGGAAGGGTGGCCGGGAGAACTGGGGATACGCAGTATTTT	CASSVGRVAGRTGDTQYF
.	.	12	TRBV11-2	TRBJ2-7	TGTGCCAGCACCAGCGTCTCCTACGAGCAGTACTTC	CASTSVSYEQYF
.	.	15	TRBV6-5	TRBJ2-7	TGTGCCAGCAGTTACGAGCTGGGACGGATATACGAGCAGTACTTC	CASSYELGRIYEQYF
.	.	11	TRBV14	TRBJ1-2	TGTGCCAGCAGCCAAGGTGGAGGCTACACCTTC	CASSQGGGYTF
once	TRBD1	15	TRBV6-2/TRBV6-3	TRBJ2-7	TGTGCCAGCAGTTACGATGTACAGGGGCATATAGAGCAGTACTTC	CASSYDVQGHIEQYF
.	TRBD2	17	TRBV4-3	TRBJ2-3	TGCGCCAGCAGCCAAGATGAGGGACTAGCTTCCACAGATACGCAGTATTTT	CASSQDEGLASTDTQYF
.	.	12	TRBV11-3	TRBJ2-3	TGTGCCAGCAGCCCAGGGCCAGATACGCAGTATTTT	CASSPGPDTQYF
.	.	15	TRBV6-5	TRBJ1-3	TGTGCCAGCAGAAATCCCGGTCTCACAGGAAACACCATATATTTT	CASRNPGLTGNTIYF
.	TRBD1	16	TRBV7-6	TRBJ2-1	TGTGCCAGCAGCCCAGTAGAGGACAGGGGTCGCAATGAGCAGTTCTTC	CASSPVEDRGRNEQFF
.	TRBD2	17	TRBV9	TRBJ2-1	TGTGCCAGCAGCGTGGGACTAGCGGGGGCCCCCTACAATGAGCAGTTCTTC	CASSVGLAGAPYNEQFF
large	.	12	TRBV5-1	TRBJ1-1	TGCGCCAGCAGCTTGGGGCGCACTGAAGCTTTCTTT	CASSLGRTEAFF
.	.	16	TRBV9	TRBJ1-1	TGTGCCAGCAGCGCTCGATCCGGGACGGAAAACACTGAAGCTTTCTTT	CASSARSGTENTEAFF
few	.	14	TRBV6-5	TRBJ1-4	TGTGCCAGCCACCTCGGAGGGGCCGGCGAAAAACTGTTTTTT	CASHLGGAGEKLFF
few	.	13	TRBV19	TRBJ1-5	TGTGCCAGTAGCCGGGGGTCGAGGCAGCCCCAGCATTTT	CASSRGSRQPQHF
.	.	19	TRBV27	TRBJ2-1	TGTGCCAGCAGTTTAGACGAGGAGGGGCGCAGGGATTCTGACAATGAGCAGTTCTTC	CASSLDEEGRRDSDNEQFF
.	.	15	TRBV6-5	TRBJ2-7	TGTGCCAGCAGTTATGACGGGGTGAGCTCCTACGAGCAGTACTTC	CASSYDGVSSYEQYF
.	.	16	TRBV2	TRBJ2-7	TGTGCCAGCAGTGCCCGATTCCGGGACACCTCCTACGAGCAGTACTTC	CASSARFRDTSYEQYF
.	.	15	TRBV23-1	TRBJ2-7	TGCGCCAGCAGTCAATCCGGGGAGAGCTCCTACGAGCAGTACTTC	CASSQSGESSYEQYF
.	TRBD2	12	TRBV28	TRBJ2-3	TGTGCCAGTCGGACCGGGAGGGGTACGCAGTATTTT	CASRTGRGTQYF
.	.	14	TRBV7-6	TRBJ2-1	TGTGCCAGCAGCTCCAGGGGGGGTTACAATGAGCAGTTCTTC	CASSSRGGYNEQFF
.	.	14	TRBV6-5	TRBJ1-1	TGTGCCAGCCGACCCATGCTGGGGAACACTGAAGCTTTCTTT	CASRPMLGNTEAFF
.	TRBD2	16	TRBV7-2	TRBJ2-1	TGTGCCAGCAGCTTGAGCTGGACTAGCGGGGACAGCAACCAGTTCTTC	CASSLSWTSGDSNQFF
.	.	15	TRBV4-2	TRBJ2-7	TGTGCCAGCAGCCAAGACGGCCAGGGGCCGGAAGAGCAGTACTTC	CASSQDGQGPEEQYF
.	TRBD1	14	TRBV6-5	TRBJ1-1	TGTGCCAGCAGTTACGGGACAGGGGCCACTGAAGCTTTCTTT	CASSYGTGATEAFF
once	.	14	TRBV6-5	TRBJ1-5	TGTGCCAGCAGTTCCGGACAGCTACTTCAGCCCCAGCATTTT	CASSSGQLLQPQHF
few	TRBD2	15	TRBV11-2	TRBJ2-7	TGTGCCAGCAGCCCGGGACTAGCGGGACTCTTCGAGCAGTACTTC	CASSPGLAGLFEQYF
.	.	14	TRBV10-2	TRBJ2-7	TGCGCCAGCAGGGGCCTAGAAGCCTTCTACGAGCAGTACTTC	CASRGLEAFYEQYF
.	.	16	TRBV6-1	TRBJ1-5	TGTGCCAGCAGTGAGAGGCCCCTGACTAGCAATCAGCCCCAGCATTTT	CASSERPLTSNQPQHF
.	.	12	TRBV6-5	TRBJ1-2	TGTGCCGCCCTGGGAGCGTCCCCGGACTACACCTTC	CAALGASPDYTF
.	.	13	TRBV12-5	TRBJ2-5	TGTGCTAGTGGTTTGGGACGGGGAGAGACCCAGTACTTC	CASGLGRGETQYF
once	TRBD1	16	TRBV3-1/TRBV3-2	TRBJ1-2	TGTGCCAGCAGCCAAGACCCCTTGACAGGGGGCAATGGCTACACCTTC	CASSQDPLTGGNGYTF
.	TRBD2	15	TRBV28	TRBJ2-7	TGTGCCAGCAGCCTGAGCGGGAGGGCCAACTACGAGCAGTACTTC	CASSLSGRANYEQYF